The 12 T cell receptor beta chains in this list originate from one sample, sequenced in a study of coeliac disease. Using immunoSEQ multiplex PCR, the repertoire was profiled, and TCRdb retains in-frame clones only, with some absent. The sample has approximately 2,500 clones; around three quarters are singletons. The material sequenced was lymphocytes from the gut lamina propria. These receptors were obtained from a human donor without celiac disease.

J is TRBJ1-1 and V is TRBV18; 9 bases match TRBD1. The CDR3 spans 16 residues. V lost 3 bases and J lost 2; bases outside the gene matches: 7. Germline values: CDR1 KGHSH, CDR2 LQKENI. CDR3 DNA: TGTGCCAGCTCACCGGGGACAGGGTCGTTTAACACTGAAGCTTTCTTT. It specifies CASSPGTGSFNTEAFF.

The J gene is TRBJ1-2, the V gene TRBV5-2. TRBV5-2 is classified as a pseudogene. This CDR3 contains 17 residues. The CDR3 region has the DNA TGTGCCAGCAATATTATACGAGGAGTACGAAAGACCTATGGCTACACCTTC. Translated, it gives CASNIIRGVRKTYGYTF.

V gene TRBV2 combines with J gene TRBJ1-1, with 9 bases that match TRBD1. After removal of 3 bases from V and 1 base from J, the junction contained 12 bases not matched to a gene. In germline, CDR1 is SNHLY, CDR2 FYNNEI. CDR3 length equals 18 residues. Written as DNA, the CDR3 is TGTGCCAGCAGTGACTTTTTCGACCCGGGACAGGGGAACACTGAAGCTTTCTTT. Translated, it gives CASSDFFDPGQGNTEAFF.

The V call is TRBV29-1, the J call TRBJ1-1; 9 bases match TRBD1. After removal of 3 bases from V and 6 bases from J, the junction contained 11 bases not matched to a gene. The CDR3 has 15 amino acids. Germline assignment: CDR1 SQVTM and CDR2 ANQGSEA. The chain's CDR3 is CSVEGTGTGQAEAFF. DNA for the CDR3: TGCAGCGTTGAGGGAACTGGGACAGGGCAAGCTGAAGCTTTCTTT.

As DNA, the CDR3 is TGTGCCTGGAGGTTAGCGGATACAGATACGCAGTATTTT. Amino acids: CAWRLADTDTQYF. The V call is TRBV30, the J call TRBJ2-3, with D maybe TRBD2 (6 bases). CDR3 length equals 13 residues. Germline-derived CDR1 and CDR2 are GTSNPN and SVGIG (reference sequence). The V and J ends lost 3 bases and 3 bases respectively, with 10 bases between them.

This chain joins TRBV6-5 and TRBJ1-1, with D maybe TRBD1 (6 bases). The CDR3 runs to 14 residues. Germline-derived CDR1 and CDR2 are MNHEY and SVGAGI. Deletions cut 6 bases from V and 8 bases from J, with 19 bases between. The CDR3 DNA sequence: TGTGCCAGCAGACCACAGGGTTGGACGATAGAAGCTTTCTTT. Translation gives CASRPQGWTIEAFF.

The J gene is TRBJ2-1, the V gene TRBV19; D possibly corresponds to TRBD1 (5 bases). The CDR3 contains 15 residues. V was pared by 5 bases and J by 5 bases, with 16 bases between. CDR1 is LNHDA and CDR2 is SQIVND in the germline V gene (reference sequence). Here the CDR3 reads CASSLTGEGDNEQFF. In nucleotides, the CDR3 is TGTGCCAGTAGTCTTACAGGAGAAGGGGACAATGAGCAGTTCTTC.

V is TRBV5-6 and J is TRBJ2-3; maybe TRBD2 (7 bases). The CDR3 contains 19 residues. Germline CDR1 is SGHDT and CDR2 is YYEEEE. Trimming shortened V by 1 base and J by 2 bases, and 23 bases separated the two germline ends. This chain's CDR3 is CASSLRLAGALIITDTQYF. The CDR3 bases are TGTGCCAGCAGCTTGAGGCTTGCGGGGGCCCTAATTATCACAGATACGCAGTATTTT. The complete variable domain, with remaining parts taken from reference TRBV5-6 and TRBJ2-3, reads DAGVTQSPTHLIKTRGQQVTLRCSPKSGHDTVSWYQQALGQGPQFIFQYYEEEERQRGNFPDRFSGHQFPNYSSELNVNALLLGDSALYLCASSLRLAGALIITDTQYFGPGTRLTVL.

Of note for this clone: One end of the junction is discordant with germline, which a read error may explain. V usage is TRBV11-2 and J usage is TRBJ1-4, with TRBD1 identical over 8 bases. Per the germline V gene, CDR1 is SGHAT and CDR2 is FQNNGV. The CDR3 totals 13 residues. CDR3 loop: CASSLGSGGSLGF. The CDR3 nucleotides are TGTGCCAGCAGCTTGGGCTCAGGGGGCTCCCTGGGTTTT.

This clone was seen once. Other DNA sequences from this sample encode an identical CDR3 as well. The chain is built from TRBV5-1 and TRBJ1-1; 10 positions match TRBD1. Germline V gene lookup returns CDR1 SGHRS and CDR2 YFSETQ. The CDR3 loop spans 14 amino acids. J was trimmed by 4 bases and V by 4 bases; bases with no gene match: 4. The CDR3 DNA follows: TGCGCCAGCAGCCCGGGACAGGGGAGCACTGAAGCTTTCTTT. Its translation: CASSPGQGSTEAFF.

The chain uses TRBV7-2 and TRBJ2-4, with D perhaps TRBD1 (5 bases). This CDR3 comprises 17 residues. V was pared by 4 bases and J by 0 bases, with 16 bases between. Germline loops: CDR1 SGHTA, CDR2 FQGNSA. This CDR3 reads CASSSRGQDVAKNIQYF. As DNA, the CDR3 is TGTGCCAGCAGCTCCCGAGGACAAGACGTAGCCAAAAACATTCAGTACTTC.

V and J are TRBV14 and TRBJ2-3, with 11 bases identical to TRBD2. Germline-derived CDR1 and CDR2 are SGHDN and FVKESK. After removal of 2 bases from V and 0 bases from J, the junction contained 13 bases not matched to a gene. This CDR3 is 20 amino acids long. CDR3 sequence: CASSQRRLAGTRLSTDTQYF. The DNA for the CDR3 is TGTGCCAGCAGCCAAAGGCGACTAGCGGGAACCAGGTTAAGCACAGATACGCAGTATTTT.